The sequence of this T cell receptor (beta chain) was determined in a study of low-dose radiotherapy and immunotherapy resistance in tumors. Looking at the study overall: Fractions of 0.5 Gy went to Cohort 1 every 2 weeks, totaling 6.5 Gy. A dose of 1 Gy per fraction every two weeks went to Cohort 2, totaling 13 Gy over 26 weeks. The regimen for patients comprised intravenous nivolumab 240 mg every two weeks plus intravenous ipilimumab 1 mg/kg every six weeks.

TRAV- and TRBV-specific primers were used for first-strand cDNA, which covered alpha and beta chains. The authors ran about 18 PCR cycles to amplify TCRs with a constant-region primer and V-primer adapter. Researchers amplified the isolated mRNA using in vitro transcription. TCRdb reprocessed the reads via MiXCR and lists one record per CDR3 protein. The table includes around 69,000 distinct CDR3 sequences, around 31% detected once. The germline V gene encodes CDR1 WSHSY and CDR2 SAAADI. The ends lost 4 bases at V and 1 base at J; junction bases unmatched: 3. There are 15 residues in the CDR3. Regarding time point: before trial treatment. This clonotype showed up many times.

The material was PBMCs, obtained before treatment. The V gene is TRBV10-2, the J gene TRBJ2-5; TRBD2 matches at 10 bases. The source is a female donor with ovarian cancer. The CDR3 loop is CASSGLAGFQETQYF. As DNA, the CDR3 is TGCGCCAGCAGTGGACTAGCGGGTTTCCAAGAGACCCAGTACTTC.